This passage covers 7 T cell receptor beta chains from one sample sequenced in a study of chemoradiotherapy in HPV16-positive cancers. This table comes from immunoSEQ multiplex PCR, and its TCRdb copy is limited to in-frame clones, with some not included. This sample yields tens of thousands of clones, of which about 91% are seen a single time; approximately 5% belongs to the top ten. Sequencing used blood, obtained from a patient who underwent chemoradiotherapy. The source of these receptors is a human donor with HPV-associated anogenital cancer.

Concerning this clone itself: An end of the junction does not agree with germline; a read error may underlie this. The chain combines TRBV5-6 with TRBJ1-1; the D is unclear. The CDR3 runs 14 residues. CDR1 and CDR2 (germline): SGHDT, YYEEEE. In DNA, the CDR3 is TGCGCCAGCAGCTTGGAGGTGGAGAACACTGAAGCTTTCTTT. The encoded protein is CASSLEVENTEAFF. Supplemented by reference TRBV5-6 and TRBJ1-1, the full variable domain reads DAGVTQSPTHLIKTRGQQVTLRCSPKSGHDTVSWYQQALGQGPQFIFQYYEEEERQRGNFPDRFSGHQFPNYSSELNVNALLLGDSALYLCASSLEVENTEAFFGQGTRLTVV.

This clone came up once. V gene TRBV7-9 combines with J gene TRBJ1-6; D gene uncertain. With 2 bases removed from V and 14 bases from J, the gap between germline ends came to 10 bases. This CDR3 is built from 12 residues. Germline lookup yields CDR1 SEHNR and CDR2 FQNEAQ (reference sequence). CDR3: CASSLTTRALHF. The CDR3 DNA reads TGTGCCAGCAGCTTAACAACTAGGGCCCTCCACTTT.

This clone appeared a few times. The chain combines TRBV5-1 with TRBJ2-7; 12 nucleotides agree with TRBD2. CDR1 and CDR2 (germline): SGHRS, YFSETQ. This CDR3 spans 16 amino acids. Losses at the gene ends were 0 bases for V and 7 bases for J; bases not matched to a gene: 8. CDR3 in DNA: TGCGCCAGCAGCTTGGAGGCTAGCGGGGGGGCGAGGGAGCAGTACTTC. This translates into CASSLEASGGAREQYF.

This chain links TRBV7-2 with TRBJ1-3; D possibly corresponds to TRBD1 (5 bases). The V and J ends lost 5 bases and 0 bases respectively, with 20 bases between them. This CDR3 contains 18 residues. Germline V gene lookup returns CDR1 SGHTA and CDR2 FQGNSA. The CDR3 region is CASSPLTGTRGSGNTIYF. The CDR3 DNA is TGTGCCAGCAGCCCCCTCACCGGGACCCGAGGCTCTGGAAACACCATATATTTT. The full variable domain, completed using reference TRBV7-2 and TRBJ1-3, is GAGVSQSPSNKVTEKGKDVELRCDPISGHTALYWYRQSLGQGLEFLIYFQGNSAPDKSGLPSDRFSAERTGGSVSTLTIQRTQQEDSAVYLCASSPLTGTRGSGNTIYFGEGSWLTVV.

J is TRBJ1-6 and V is TRBV10-2, with D perhaps matching TRBD1 (6 bases). The CDR3 is made up of 17 amino acids. Germline CDR1 is WSHSY and CDR2 is SAAADI. Trimming stripped 5 bases from V and 7 bases from J, with 21 bases between. The CDR3 coding sequence is TGCGCCAGCAGTTCCATCGTGTCTAAGGGGGTCAATTCACCCCTCCACTTT. This codes for CASSSIVSKGVNSPLHF.

This sequence joins TRBV9 and TRBJ2-3; no reliable D call. The CDR3 is 13 residues long. Germline lookup yields CDR1 SGDLS and CDR2 YYNGEE. Trimming took off 1 base at V and 11 bases at J, with 14 bases between the two ends. The CDR3 DNA is TGTGCCAGCAGCGTAACAAGTCTCCGAAGGCAGTATTTT. Translated: CASSVTSLRRQYF.

The chain recombines TRBV11-3 with TRBJ2-5; TRBD2 matches 11 bases. From germline, CDR1 is SGHNT and CDR2 YENEEA. The CDR3 is 15 residues long. Unmatched junction bases numbered 6, after V lost 5 bases and J lost 4 bases. The CDR3 region has the DNA TGTGCCAGCAGCCTTAGCGGGGGGGCCGGAGAGACCCAGTACTTC. Its translation is CASSLSGGAGETQYF. The whole variable domain, remainder taken from reference TRBV11-3 and TRBJ2-5, is EAGVVQSPRYKIIEKKQPVAFWCNPISGHNTLYWYLQNLGQGPELLIRYENEEAVDDSQLPKDRFSAERLKGVDSTLKIQPAELGDSAVYLCASSLSGGAGETQYFGPGTRLLVL.